This T cell receptor (beta chain) came from a study of T-cell memory formation after mild COVID-19. Turning to the study itself: Largely donor-specific TCR clusters were found. Overall study findings and caveats: Researchers report contracting CD4+ clones mostly in CM and EM, with CD8+ clones in EMRA.

Worth noting for this clonotype: The antigen remains unidentified.

Employing constant-segment primers, 5'RACE generated TCR alpha and TCR beta cDNA libraries bearing sample barcodes and UMIs. TCRdb used MiXCR to reprocess the 5' RACE reads, holding one entry per CDR3 protein. The sample lists around 390,000 distinct CDR3 sequences, about 16% seen once, with 20% to 25% in the top ten. The CDR3 extends over 13 amino acids. Looked up from germline, CDR1 is SGHTA and CDR2 is FQGNSA. V was shortened by 8 bases and J by 5 bases, with 14 bases between the two germline ends. V gene TRBV7-2 combines with J gene TRBJ2-3, with a weak D call TRBD2 (6 bases). The sequenced material came from PBMCs or a T cell subset sorted from them (not recorded which). This receptor was obtained from a man aged 18 to 29 who had mild COVID-19 (a few samples of this study predate the infection). Cell type and time point are not known. DNA of the CDR3: TGTGCCAGCCACCCGGGGGAGGTAGATACGCAGTATTTT. It codes for CASHPGEVDTQYF. Supplemented by reference TRBV7-2 and TRBJ2-3, the full variable domain reads GAGVSQSPSNKVTEKGKDVELRCDPISGHTALYWYRQSLGQGLEFLIYFQGNSAPDKSGLPSDRFSAERTGGSVSTLTIQRTQQEDSAVYLCASHPGEVDTQYFGPGTRLTVL.